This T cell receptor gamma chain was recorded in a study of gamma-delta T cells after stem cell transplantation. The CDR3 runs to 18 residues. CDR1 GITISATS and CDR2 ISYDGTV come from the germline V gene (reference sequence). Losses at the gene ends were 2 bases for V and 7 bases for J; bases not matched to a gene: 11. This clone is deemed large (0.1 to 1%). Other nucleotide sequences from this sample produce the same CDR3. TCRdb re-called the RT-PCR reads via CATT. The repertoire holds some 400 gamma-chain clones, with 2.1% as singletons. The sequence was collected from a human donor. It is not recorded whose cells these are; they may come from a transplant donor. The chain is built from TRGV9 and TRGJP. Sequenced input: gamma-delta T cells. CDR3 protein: CALWEAPGPELGKKIKVF. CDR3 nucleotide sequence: TGTGCCTTGTGGGAGGCTCCGGGCCCGGAGTTGGGCAAAAAAATCAAGGTATTT.